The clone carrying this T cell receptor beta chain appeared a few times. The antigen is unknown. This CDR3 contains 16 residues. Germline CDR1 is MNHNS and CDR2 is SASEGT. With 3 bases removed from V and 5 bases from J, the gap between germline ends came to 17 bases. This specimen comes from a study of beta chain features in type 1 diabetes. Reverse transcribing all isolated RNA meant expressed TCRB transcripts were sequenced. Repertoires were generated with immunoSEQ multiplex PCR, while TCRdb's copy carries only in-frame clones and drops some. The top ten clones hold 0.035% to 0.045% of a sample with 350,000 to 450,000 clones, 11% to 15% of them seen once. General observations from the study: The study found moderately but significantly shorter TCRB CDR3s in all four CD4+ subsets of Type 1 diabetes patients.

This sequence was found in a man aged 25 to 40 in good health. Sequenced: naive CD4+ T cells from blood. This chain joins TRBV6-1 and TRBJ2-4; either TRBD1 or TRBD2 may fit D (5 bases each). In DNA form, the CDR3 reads TGTGCCAGCAGTGATCCGGTTGAGGGGTACGAAAACATTCAGTACTTC. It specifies CASSDPVEGYENIQYF.